This record concerns one T cell receptor (beta chain) sequence. The entry originates in a study of shared T cell receptors in the human thymus. The V gene's germline CDR1 is ENHRY and CDR2 SYGVKD. V shed 3 bases and J 6 bases; nucleotides not matched to a gene: 8. The CDR3 runs 15 residues. TCRdb keeps only in-frame clones here, not all; method: immunoSEQ multiplex PCR. The sample yields some 700,000 clones, 70% to 90% seen once. The same sample was also used in a study of human thymus T cells.

The chain recombines TRBV10-3 with TRBJ1-2; TRBD1 agrees at 9 bases. The material sequenced was thymocytes. The source is a boy under two years old with a congenital heart defect. CDR3 coding DNA: TGTGCCATCAGTGAAACCCCCGGGACAGGGCATGGCTACACCTTC. Its translation: CAISETPGTGHGYTF.